This T cell receptor beta chain derives from a study of CD8+ T cells in alopecia areata. For this clone: Antigen unknown.

Extracted RNA was reverse transcribed into cDNA, the sequencing template. Generated by immunoSEQ multiplex PCR, the TCRdb table keeps only in-frame clones and is missing some. Here the sample spans around 30,000 clones, 60% to 85% being singletons. Between the trimmed V and J ends, which lost 5 bases and 7 bases, there was a span of 18 bases. The germline gives CDR1 SGHTA, CDR2 FQGNSA. The CDR3 length is 15 residues. Peripheral blood samples and lesional scalp punch biopsies were obtained from alopecia areata patients. Study-wide points: In patients, TCRs were shared less clearly than in mice, and HLA may possibly be involved. Lesional scalp, notably in alopecia totalis/universalis, had clonality above that of normal scalp.

This chain joins TRBV7-2 and TRBJ2-1; D tentatively reads TRBD1 or TRBD2 (6 bases each). The specimen was NKG2D-low CD8+ T cells sorted from blood. This sequence was found in a human donor with alopecia areata. CDR3: CASSPLGGPWNEQFF. As DNA, the CDR3 is TGTGCCAGCAGCCCCTTGGGGGGCCCCTGGAATGAGCAGTTCTTC.